This is a list of T cell receptor beta chains from one sample in a study of T cell responses to AZD1222 COVID-19 vaccine. This table comes from immunoSEQ multiplex PCR, and its TCRdb copy is limited to in-frame clones, with some not included. The sample holds more than 100,000 clones, 88% seen once. The source material was peripheral blood, sampled on day 0 of AZD1222 vaccination. These receptors were taken from an adult in good health. CDR3s include the opening cysteine and the closing phenylalanine or tryptophan. The D gene is left open where the match is weak. Rows give clone size only sometimes, using once, few, many, or a class for an expanded clone.

V	size	D	J	CDR3	DNA
TRBV24-1	-	-	TRBJ2-1	CATAGPSSYNEQFF	TGTGCCACCGCGGGACCCTCCTCCTACAATGAGCAGTTCTTC
TRBV7-6	-	TRBD1	TRBJ2-4	CASSSRYRGLGNIQYF	TGTGCCAGCAGCTCCAGGTACAGGGGGCTGGGAAACATTCAGTACTTC
TRBV19	-	-	TRBJ1-5	CASSMLPGGNQPQHF	TGTGCCAGTAGTATGCTACCTGGGGGCAATCAGCCCCAGCATTTT
TRBV7-9	-	-	TRBJ1-5	CASSLDYSNQPQHF	TGTGCCAGCAGCTTAGATTATAGCAATCAGCCCCAGCATTTT
TRBV18	-	TRBD1	TRBJ1-2	CASSPGQDNYGYTF	TGTGCCAGCTCACCGGGACAGGATAACTATGGCTACACCTTC
TRBV7-9	-	TRBD1	TRBJ1-5	CASSFRTGGLSNQPQHF	TGTGCCAGCAGCTTTCGGACAGGGGGACTTAGCAATCAGCCCCAGCATTTT
TRBV23-1	-	-	TRBJ2-2	CASSQSGDDTNTGELFF	TGCGCCAGCAGTCAATCGGGCGATGACACCAACACCGGGGAGCTGTTTTTT
TRBV11-3	-	-	TRBJ2-1	CASSLVSYNEQFF	TGTGCCAGCAGCTTAGTTTCCTACAATGAGCAGTTCTTC
TRBV3-1/TRBV3-2	-	-	TRBJ2-7	CASSPGYEQYF	TGTGCCAGCTCCCCTGGGTACGAGCAGTACTTC
TRBV9	-	-	TRBJ2-7	CASSVVSGDSQPYEQYF	TGTGCCAGCAGCGTAGTGTCGGGGGACAGCCAACCCTACGAGCAGTACTTC
TRBV11-3	-	-	TRBJ1-2	CASSLDLKGQVGYTF	TGTGCCAGCAGCTTAGATCTGAAGGGACAAGTGGGCTACACCTTC
TRBV11-3	-	-	TRBJ2-7	CASSPQGRLWEQYF	TGTGCCAGCAGCCCACAGGGCCGATTGTGGGAGCAGTACTTC
TRBV25-1	medium-sized	TRBD1	TRBJ1-1	CASSPGTGASEAFF	TGTGCCAGCAGTCCCGGGACAGGGGCCAGTGAAGCTTTCTTT
TRBV9	-	TRBD1	TRBJ2-7	CASSGAPTGPQDEQYF	TGTGCCAGCAGCGGAGCCCCGACAGGGCCCCAAGACGAGCAGTACTTC
TRBV9	medium-sized	-	TRBJ1-2	CASSAQGRGYTF	TGTGCCAGCAGCGCCCAGGGAAGAGGCTACACCTTC
TRBV5-4	-	TRBD2	TRBJ2-7	CASSPVAGTFYEQYF	TGTGCCAGCAGCCCTGTAGCGGGAACCTTCTACGAGCAGTACTTC